The entry below describes one T cell receptor beta chain. Its target is not known. Clones were read by immunoSEQ multiplex PCR, and TCRdb kept only the in-frame ones, dropping some. The repertoire holds roughly 2,200 clones, with 55% to 75% as singletons. The sample originates from a study of CD8 T cell repertoires and HIV-1 epitope variants. The clonotype was recovered from a male donor with HIV. What was sequenced was cultured CD8+ T cells derived from PBMCs.

CDR3 nucleotide sequence: TGTGCCAGCAGCCCCGTGGCAGGGTTCTTCTCTGGGGCCAACGTCCTGACTTTC. It encodes CASSPVAGFFSGANVLTF. This rearrangement joins TRBV7-6 to TRBJ2-6; the D gene is possibly TRBD1 (5 bases). CDR1 SGHVS and CDR2 FNYEAQ come from the germline V gene. This CDR3 contains 18 residues. Trimming stripped 5 bases from V and 0 bases from J, with 17 bases between.